A selection of T cell receptor beta chains follows, all from one sample in a study of blood T cell repertoires in COVID-19. TCRdb's table, derived via immunoSEQ multiplex PCR, lists solely in-frame clones and lacks some. This table holds about 320,000 clones, under 95% found once. Sequencing used PBMCs or T cells enriched from blood (not recorded which). These receptor sequences come from a man aged 55 to 70 who had recovered from COVID-19. The CDR3 runs from the conserved cysteine through the conserved F or W. Fields, in order: V gene, J gene, D gene, clone size, CDR3 DNA, CDR3 protein. D genes are given only for firm matches. A clone size is listed for some rows: how often the clone was seen (once, few, many), or a class if it is expanded.

TRBV5-1,TRBJ1-2,-,-,TGCGCCAGCAGCTTGGCAGAGGTCTACTATGGCTACACCTTC,CASSLAEVYYGYTF
TRBV7-9,TRBJ1-1,-,-,TGTGCCAGCAGCCCCCCCGGGTTCATGAACACTGAAGCTTTCTTT,CASSPPGFMNTEAFF
TRBV27,TRBJ1-2,-,-,TGTGCCAGCAGTCCCCCCGGGGGGTATGGCTACACCTTC,CASSPPGGYGYTF
TRBV5-8,TRBJ2-5,-,once,TGTGCCAGCAGCCCCGGGGACATGCTAGCGGACTTTCAAGAGACCCAGTACTTC,CASSPGDMLADFQETQYF
TRBV5-4,TRBJ2-5,TRBD2,-,TGTGCCAGCAGCTTTGGGACTAGCAGTGAGACCCAGTACTTC,CASSFGTSSETQYF
TRBV12-3/TRBV12-4,TRBJ1-2,TRBD1,-,TGTGCCAGCAGTAGAGACAGGGTCTATGGCTACACCTTC,CASSRDRVYGYTF
TRBV28,TRBJ2-7,TRBD1,-,TGTGCCAGCAGTCCGGGGACAGGGGACTACGAGCAGTACTTC,CASSPGTGDYEQYF
TRBV2,TRBJ2-1,TRBD2,-,TGTGCCAGCAGGGGCGGGAGTTATGAGCAGTTCTTC,CASRGGSYEQFF
TRBV30,TRBJ1-6,TRBD1,-,TGTGCCTGGAGCGGACAGGGAGATTCACCCCTCCACTTT,CAWSGQGDSPLHF
TRBV29-1,TRBJ1-1,-,-,TGCAGCGCCGGACGCGACAGTACTGAAGCTTTCTTT,CSAGRDSTEAFF
TRBV29-1,TRBJ2-3,TRBD2,-,TGCAGCGTTGAAGAACCTGCGGGGGTAGCGTTCACAGATACGCAGTATTTT,CSVEEPAGVAFTDTQYF
TRBV7-6,TRBJ1-5,-,once,TGTGCCAGCAGCTTAGGCAGGGGAAATCAGCCCCAGCATTTT,CASSLGRGNQPQHF
TRBV5-1,TRBJ2-1,-,once,TGCGCCAGCAGTGGAGCTTCCTCCAATGAGCAGTTCTTC,CASSGASSNEQFF
TRBV4-3,TRBJ1-3,-,-,TGCGCCAGCAGCCAAGATAGTTTCAGGGCTGGAAACACCATATATTTT,CASSQDSFRAGNTIYF
TRBV2,TRBJ1-4,-,few,TGTGCCAGCAGTGTGAGGAGAAATGAAAAACTGTTTTTT,CASSVRRNEKLFF
TRBV6-6,TRBJ2-7,TRBD1,-,TGTGCCAGCAGCCCTACCGAAACGACAGGGGGCTACGAGCAGTACTTC,CASSPTETTGGYEQYF
TRBV6-5,TRBJ1-2,-,-,TGTGCCAGCAGTTACTCTACGAGTGCTAACTATGGCTACACCTTC,CASSYSTSANYGYTF
TRBV27,TRBJ2-1,TRBD1,few,TGTGCCAGCAGTTCCCTACAGGGGGCTAATGAGCAGTTCTTC,CASSSLQGANEQFF
TRBV7-2,TRBJ1-2,-,-,TGTGCCAGCTGGGGCGGCTATGGCTACACCTTC,CASWGGYGYTF
TRBV2,TRBJ2-1,-,-,TGTGCCAGCAGTGAATTCAGAGGGAATTACAATGAGCAGTTCTTC,CASSEFRGNYNEQFF
TRBV5-1,TRBJ2-3,-,-,TGCGCCAGCAGCCTACAGGGTCTTTCTTCAGATACGCAGTATTTT,CASSLQGLSSDTQYF
TRBV4-1,TRBJ2-7,-,few,TGCGCCAGCAGCATCCAAAGCGGGTCACGCTCCTACGAGCAGTACTTC,CASSIQSGSRSYEQYF
TRBV7-2,TRBJ1-5,TRBD1,-,TGTGCCAGCAGACAGGGGACAGCGTCCAATCAGCCCCAGCATTTT,CASRQGTASNQPQHF
TRBV7-9,TRBJ2-2,-,-,TGTGCCAGCAGCTTACCGGCCGGGGAGCTGTTTTTT,CASSLPAGELFF
TRBV19,TRBJ1-3,-,-,TGTGCCAGTAGTATAGCAGGCCAACACTCTGGAAACACCATATATTTT,CASSIAGQHSGNTIYF
TRBV27,TRBJ2-1,-,once,TGTGCCAGCAGTCCGCAACTAGACTCCTACAATGAGCAGTTCTTC,CASSPQLDSYNEQFF
TRBV9,TRBJ2-7,TRBD1,-,TGTGCCAGCAGCGTAGGACCCACGACAGGGCCGTACGTCGAGCAGTACTTC,CASSVGPTTGPYVEQYF
TRBV6-1,TRBJ2-7,-,-,TGTGCCAGCAGTGAAGGACAGGTTCCCTACGAGCAGTACTTC,CASSEGQVPYEQYF
TRBV7-2,TRBJ2-1,-,-,TGTGCCAGCAGCTTACTGGGCTCCGGTGGGAATGAGCAGTTCTTC,CASSLLGSGGNEQFF
TRBV12-3/TRBV12-4,TRBJ2-7,-,-,TGTGCCAGCAGTTTAAGTGGGAGCTACGAGCAGTACTTC,CASSLSGSYEQYF
TRBV7-9,TRBJ2-5,TRBD2,-,TGTGCCAGCAGCTCAGGGACTAGCGGGAGCACGGAAGAGACCCAGTACTTC,CASSSGTSGSTEETQYF
TRBV27,TRBJ1-3,-,few,TGTGCCAGCAGGGCTGCCGGGGGAAACACCATATATTTT,CASRAAGGNTIYF
TRBV27,TRBJ2-7,-,-,TGTGCCAGCAGTCCCAGCGGATTTTACGAGCAGTACTTC,CASSPSGFYEQYF
TRBV29-1,TRBJ1-2,-,-,TGCAGCGCAAAAGGGTCAGGGAATGGCTACACCTTC,CSAKGSGNGYTF
TRBV2,TRBJ2-1,-,once,TGTGCCAGCAGTGATCCCAGGGGCGGGTCCTACAATGAGCAGTTCTTC,CASSDPRGGSYNEQFF
TRBV10-3,TRBJ2-5,-,-,TGTGCCATCAGTGAGGGACGGGAATTGGAGACCCAGTACTTC,CAISEGRELETQYF
TRBV5-5,TRBJ2-5,-,-,TGTGCCAGCAGCTTACGGTTGGGGGGGGCCGGGGAGACCCAGTACTTC,CASSLRLGGAGETQYF
TRBV9,TRBJ2-1,TRBD1,few,TGTGCCAGCAGCGTAGGAGACAGGGGATCCTATGAGCAGTTCTTC,CASSVGDRGSYEQFF
TRBV3-1/TRBV3-2,TRBJ2-1,TRBD1,-,TGTGCCAGCAGCCCCCAGACAGGGTTGGGAGAGCAGTTCTTC,CASSPQTGLGEQFF
TRBV19,TRBJ1-3,-,-,TGTGCCAGTAGTGTTTCCGCCGGGTCGGGTAACACCATATATTTT,CASSVSAGSGNTIYF
TRBV6-9,TRBJ1-6,TRBD1,-,TGTGCCAGCAGTTACACAGGGGATCGAAATTCACCCCTCCACTTT,CASSYTGDRNSPLHF
TRBV5-8,TRBJ1-4,TRBD1,-,TGTGCCAGCAGCCTAACCGGGACAGGGAATGAAAAACTGTTTTTT,CASSLTGTGNEKLFF
TRBV28,TRBJ1-6,-,-,TGTGCCAGCAAGGACGGTTCAGGGAGGGTTTCACCCCTCCACTTT,CASKDGSGRVSPLHF
TRBV6-5,TRBJ2-7,TRBD2,-,TGTGCCAGCAGTTCTGGACTAGCGACAGACGAGCAGTACTTC,CASSSGLATDEQYF
TRBV7-9,TRBJ1-2,-,-,TGTGCCAGCAGCTTCGGGGGGCAGGCGGCTGGCTACACCTTC,CASSFGGQAAGYTF
TRBV7-6,TRBJ2-7,-,-,TGTGCCAGCAGCCCTCCGAGGGCTGCCGAGCAGTACTTC,CASSPPRAAEQYF
TRBV4-1,TRBJ1-1,-,once,TGCGCCAGCAGCCAAGATGGAACAGTCTTGACTGAAGCTTTCTTT,CASSQDGTVLTEAFF
TRBV19,TRBJ2-1,TRBD2,-,TGTGCCAGTAGTGCAGGGACTAGCGAGGACAATGAGCAGTTCTTC,CASSAGTSEDNEQFF